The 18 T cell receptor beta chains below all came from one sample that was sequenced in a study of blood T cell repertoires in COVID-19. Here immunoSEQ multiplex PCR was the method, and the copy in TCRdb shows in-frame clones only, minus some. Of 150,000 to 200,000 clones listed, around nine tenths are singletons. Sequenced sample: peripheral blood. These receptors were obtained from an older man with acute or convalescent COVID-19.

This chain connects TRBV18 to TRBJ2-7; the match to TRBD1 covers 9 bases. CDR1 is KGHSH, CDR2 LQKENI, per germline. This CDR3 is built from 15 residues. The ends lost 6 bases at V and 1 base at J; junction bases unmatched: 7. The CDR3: CASSPSGTGSYEQYF. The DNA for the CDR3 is TGTGCCAGCTCCCCCTCCGGGACAGGGTCCTACGAGCAGTACTTC.

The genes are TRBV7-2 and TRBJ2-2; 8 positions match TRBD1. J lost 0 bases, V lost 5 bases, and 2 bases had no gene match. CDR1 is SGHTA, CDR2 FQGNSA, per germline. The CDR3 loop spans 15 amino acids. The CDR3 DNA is TGTGCCAGCAGCCGGGACAGGTCGAACACCGGGGAGCTGTTTTTT. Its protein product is CASSRDRSNTGELFF.

CDR3 in DNA: TGTGCCAGCAGCTTGTGGGGACTAGCGGGAGGTTCTAATGAGCAGTTCTTC. Translated, it gives CASSLWGLAGGSNEQFF. The chain uses TRBV7-6 and TRBJ2-1, with 15 bases that match TRBD2. The CDR3 has 17 residues. CDR1 is SGHVS and CDR2 is FNYEAQ in the germline V gene. V shed 3 bases, J shed 7 bases, and the junction held 7 bases outside the gene matches. Full variable domain (rest looked up from reference TRBV7-6 and TRBJ2-1): GAGVSQSPRYKVTKRGQDVALRCDPISGHVSLYWYRQALGQGPEFLTYFNYEAQQDKSGLPNDRFSAERPEGSISTLTIQRTEQRDSAMYRCASSLWGLAGGSNEQFFGPGTRLTVL.

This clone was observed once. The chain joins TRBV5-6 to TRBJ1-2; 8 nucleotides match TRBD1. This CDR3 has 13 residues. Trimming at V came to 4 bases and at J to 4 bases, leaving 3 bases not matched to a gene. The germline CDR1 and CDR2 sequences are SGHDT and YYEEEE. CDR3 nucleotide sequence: TGTGCCAGCAGCCCCGACAGGGGCTATGGCTACACCTTC. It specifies CASSPDRGYGYTF.

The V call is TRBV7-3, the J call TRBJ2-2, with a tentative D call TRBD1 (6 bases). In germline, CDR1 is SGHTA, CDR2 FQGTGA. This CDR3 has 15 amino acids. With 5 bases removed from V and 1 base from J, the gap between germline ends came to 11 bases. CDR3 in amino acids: CASSGKGGNTGELFF. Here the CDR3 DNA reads TGTGCCAGCAGCGGAAAAGGGGGGAACACCGGGGAGCTGTTTTTT.

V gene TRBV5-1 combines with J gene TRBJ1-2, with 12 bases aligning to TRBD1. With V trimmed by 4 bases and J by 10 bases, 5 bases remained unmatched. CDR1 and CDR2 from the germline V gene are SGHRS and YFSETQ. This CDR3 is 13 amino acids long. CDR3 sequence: CASSSGTGGLYTF. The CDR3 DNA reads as TGCGCCAGCAGCAGCGGGACAGGGGGCCTCTACACCTTC.

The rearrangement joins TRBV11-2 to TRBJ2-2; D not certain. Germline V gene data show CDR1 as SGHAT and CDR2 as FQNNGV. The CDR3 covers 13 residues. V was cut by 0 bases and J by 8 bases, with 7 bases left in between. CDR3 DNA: TGTGCCAGCAGCTTAGATCTCGGGGGGGAGCTGTTTTTT. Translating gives CASSLDLGGELFF. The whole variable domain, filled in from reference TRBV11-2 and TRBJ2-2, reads EAGVAQSPRYKIIEKRQSVAFWCNPISGHATLYWYQQILGQGPKLLIQFQNNGVVDDSQLPKDRFSAERLKGVDSTLKIQPAKLEDSAVYLCASSLDLGGELFFGEGSRLTVL.

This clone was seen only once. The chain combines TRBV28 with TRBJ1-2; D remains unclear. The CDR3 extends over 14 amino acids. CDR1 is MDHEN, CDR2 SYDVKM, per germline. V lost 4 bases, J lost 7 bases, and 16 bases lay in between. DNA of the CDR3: TGTGCCAGCAGTTCCACCTGGGCCCGACCTGGCTACACCTTC. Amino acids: CASSSTWARPGYTF.

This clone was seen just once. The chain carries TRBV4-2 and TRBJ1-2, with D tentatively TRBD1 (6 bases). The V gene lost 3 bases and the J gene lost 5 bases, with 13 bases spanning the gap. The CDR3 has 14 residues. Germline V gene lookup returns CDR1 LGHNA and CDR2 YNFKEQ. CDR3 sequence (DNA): TGTGCCAGCAGCCAGAGGGGGGGGGAATATGGCTACACCTTC. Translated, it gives CASSQRGGEYGYTF.

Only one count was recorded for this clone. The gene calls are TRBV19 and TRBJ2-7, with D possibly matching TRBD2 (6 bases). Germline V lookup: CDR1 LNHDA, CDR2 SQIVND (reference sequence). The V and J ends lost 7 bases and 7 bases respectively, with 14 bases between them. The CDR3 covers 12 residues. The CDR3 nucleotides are TGTGCCAGTAAGGGGACTTCCGAAGAGCAGTACTTC. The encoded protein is CASKGTSEEQYF. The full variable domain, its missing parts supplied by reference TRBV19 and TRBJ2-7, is DGGITQSPKYLFRKEGQNVTLSCEQNLNHDAMYWYRQDPGQGLRLIYYSQIVNDFQKGDIAEGYSVSREKKESFPLTVTSAQKNPTAFYLCASKGTSEEQYFGPGTRLTVT.

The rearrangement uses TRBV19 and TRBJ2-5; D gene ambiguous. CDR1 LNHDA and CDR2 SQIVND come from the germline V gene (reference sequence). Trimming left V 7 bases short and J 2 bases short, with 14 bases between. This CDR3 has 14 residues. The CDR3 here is CASKAVEKQETQYF. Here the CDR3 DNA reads TGTGCCAGTAAGGCGGTGGAGAAGCAAGAGACCCAGTACTTC.

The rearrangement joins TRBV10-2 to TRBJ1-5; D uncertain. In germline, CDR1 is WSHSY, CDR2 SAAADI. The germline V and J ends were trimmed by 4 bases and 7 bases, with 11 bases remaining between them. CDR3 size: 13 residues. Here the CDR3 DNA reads TGCGCCAGCAGTGCAGGCGAAAGGCAGCCCCAGCATTTT. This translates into CASSAGERQPQHF.

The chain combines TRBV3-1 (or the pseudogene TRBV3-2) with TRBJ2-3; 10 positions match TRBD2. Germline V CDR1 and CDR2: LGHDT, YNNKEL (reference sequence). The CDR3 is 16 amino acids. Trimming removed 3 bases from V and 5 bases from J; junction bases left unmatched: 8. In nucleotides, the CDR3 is TGTGCCAGCAGCCACCTGAGCGGGGGGGCTAAAGATACGCAGTATTTT. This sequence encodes CASSHLSGGAKDTQYF.

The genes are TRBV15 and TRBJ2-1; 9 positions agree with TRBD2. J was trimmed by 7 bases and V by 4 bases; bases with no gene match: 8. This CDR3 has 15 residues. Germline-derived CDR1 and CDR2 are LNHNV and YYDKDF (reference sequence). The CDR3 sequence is CATSTRLTSGNEQFF. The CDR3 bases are TGTGCCACCAGCACCCGTTTGACTAGCGGAAATGAGCAGTTCTTC.

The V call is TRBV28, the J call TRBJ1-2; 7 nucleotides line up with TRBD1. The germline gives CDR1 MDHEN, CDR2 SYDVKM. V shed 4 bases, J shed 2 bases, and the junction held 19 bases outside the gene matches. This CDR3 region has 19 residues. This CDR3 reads CASSWPHTGEPKENYGYTF. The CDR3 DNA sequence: TGTGCCAGCAGTTGGCCCCACACAGGGGAACCTAAGGAAAACTATGGCTACACCTTC.

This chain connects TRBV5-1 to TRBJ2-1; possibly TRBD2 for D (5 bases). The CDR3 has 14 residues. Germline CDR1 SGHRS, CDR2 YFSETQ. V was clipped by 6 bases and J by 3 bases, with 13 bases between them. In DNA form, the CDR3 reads TGCGCCAGCACCCCGGTAGGAGGCTACAATGAGCAGTTCTTC. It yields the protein CASTPVGGYNEQFF.

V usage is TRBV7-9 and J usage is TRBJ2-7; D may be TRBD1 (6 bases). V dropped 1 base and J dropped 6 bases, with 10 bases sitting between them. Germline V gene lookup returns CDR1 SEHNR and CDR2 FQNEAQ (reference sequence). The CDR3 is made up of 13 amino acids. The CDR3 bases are TGTGCCAGCAGCTTAGGGGGGCGCGGCGAGCAGTACTTC. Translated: CASSLGGRGEQYF.

The CDR3 DNA sequence: TGTGCCAGCAGACAAACGACAGTGGCGCGGGGCTACACCTTC. This sequence encodes CASRQTTVARGYTF. This rearrangement joins TRBV2 to TRBJ1-2; D is perhaps TRBD1 (5 bases). Germline V gives CDR1 SNHLY, CDR2 FYNNEI. The CDR3 runs to 14 residues. Trimming stripped 6 bases from V and 8 bases from J, with 19 bases between.